Listed below are T cell receptor beta chains from one sample, sequenced in a study of blood T cell repertoires in COVID-19. Method: immunoSEQ multiplex PCR; TCRdb's copy keeps in-frame clones and lacks some. The table has around 250,000 clones, approximately 90% seen once. Sequencing used peripheral blood. The receptors derive from a woman younger than 45 with active or convalescent COVID-19. Each CDR3 is given with its conserved first and last residue. The order of the fields is CDR3 protein, CDR3 DNA, clone size, V gene, J gene, D gene. A D gene is named only where the DNA matches it firmly. Some rows have no size entry. The others give once, few or many, or a class for an expanded clone.

CDR3aa: CASSLAGSYTEAFF; CDR3nt: TGTGCCAGCAGCTTAGCGGGATCATACACTGAAGCTTTCTTT; abundance: .; v_gene: TRBV11-2; j_gene: TRBJ1-1; d_gene: .
CDR3aa: CASSRGTDNQPQHF; CDR3nt: TGTGCCAGCAGCCGAGGGACAGACAATCAGCCCCAGCATTTT; abundance: .; v_gene: TRBV7-8; j_gene: TRBJ1-5; d_gene: TRBD1
CDR3aa: CARLQGVYGYTF; CDR3nt: TGTGCCAGACTACAGGGGGTATATGGCTACACCTTC; abundance: .; v_gene: TRBV30; j_gene: TRBJ1-2; d_gene: TRBD1
CDR3aa: CASSYSDLGGAGELFF; CDR3nt: TGTGCCAGCAGTTACTCAGATCTAGGAGGGGCCGGGGAGCTGTTTTTT; abundance: once; v_gene: TRBV6-2/TRBV6-3; j_gene: TRBJ2-2; d_gene: .
CDR3aa: CASSAVTGDGYTF; CDR3nt: TGCGCCAGCAGCGCAGTTACAGGGGATGGCTACACCTTC; abundance: .; v_gene: TRBV5-1; j_gene: TRBJ1-2; d_gene: TRBD1
CDR3aa: CASSPDSKGQPQHF; CDR3nt: TGTGCCAGCAGTCCGGACTCTAAAGGTCAGCCCCAGCATTTT; abundance: .; v_gene: TRBV7-2; j_gene: TRBJ1-5; d_gene: .
CDR3aa: CASSIRGQDSYGYTF; CDR3nt: TGTGCCAGTAGTATTCGGGGACAGGATAGCTATGGCTACACCTTC; abundance: .; v_gene: TRBV19; j_gene: TRBJ1-2; d_gene: TRBD1
CDR3aa: CASSERRGEGTNEKLFF; CDR3nt: TGTGCCAGCAGTGAACGGAGGGGAGAAGGAACTAATGAAAAACTGTTTTTT; abundance: .; v_gene: TRBV6-1; j_gene: TRBJ1-4; d_gene: .
CDR3aa: CASSQMGQAAYNEQFF; CDR3nt: TGCGCCAGCAGCCAAATGGGACAGGCTGCCTACAATGAGCAGTTCTTC; abundance: .; v_gene: TRBV4-3; j_gene: TRBJ2-1; d_gene: TRBD1
CDR3aa: CASSPARSGRGYTF; CDR3nt: TGTGCCAGCAGCCCAGCCCGGTCAGGTCGGGGCTACACCTTC; abundance: .; v_gene: TRBV28; j_gene: TRBJ1-2; d_gene: .
CDR3aa: CASSQETGGAYEQYF; CDR3nt: TGCGCCAGCAGCCAAGAAACCGGGGGGGCGTACGAGCAGTACTTC; abundance: few; v_gene: TRBV4-3; j_gene: TRBJ2-7; d_gene: TRBD2
CDR3aa: CASSKTFGTGGADTQYF; CDR3nt: TGCGCCAGCTCAAAAACCTTCGGGACGGGGGGTGCCGATACGCAGTATTTT; abundance: once; v_gene: TRBV4-1; j_gene: TRBJ2-3; d_gene: TRBD2
CDR3aa: CASSFGRGTEAFF; CDR3nt: TGTGCCAGCAGTTTCGGTAGGGGCACTGAAGCTTTCTTT; abundance: .; v_gene: TRBV27; j_gene: TRBJ1-1; d_gene: .
CDR3aa: CASSYYGIYQPQHF; CDR3nt: TGTGCCAGCAGTTACTACGGGATATATCAGCCCCAGCATTTT; abundance: .; v_gene: TRBV6-2/TRBV6-3; j_gene: TRBJ1-5; d_gene: .
CDR3aa: CASSLAVLAGDTQETQYF; CDR3nt: TGCGCCAGCAGCTTGGCCGTCCTAGCGGGGGACACACAAGAGACCCAGTACTTC; abundance: .; v_gene: TRBV5-1; j_gene: TRBJ2-5; d_gene: TRBD2
CDR3aa: CASSLSLGEKLFF; CDR3nt: TGTGCCAGCAGTTTATCCCTAGGCGAAAAACTGTTTTTT; abundance: few; v_gene: TRBV28; j_gene: TRBJ1-4; d_gene: .
CDR3aa: CASSLGTPDDQPQHF; CDR3nt: TGTGCCAGCAGTTTAGGGACACCGGACGATCAGCCCCAGCATTTT; abundance: .; v_gene: TRBV28; j_gene: TRBJ1-5; d_gene: .
CDR3aa: CASSPLRGESRVYEQYF; CDR3nt: TGCGCCAGCAGCCCCCTTCGGGGGGAGAGCAGGGTCTACGAGCAGTACTTC; abundance: .; v_gene: TRBV5-1; j_gene: TRBJ2-7; d_gene: TRBD2
CDR3aa: CASSSSGGSSPLHF; CDR3nt: TGTGCCAGTAGTTCATCCGGCGGCAGTTCACCCCTCCACTTT; abundance: .; v_gene: TRBV19; j_gene: TRBJ1-6; d_gene: .
CDR3aa: CASTSGAGEMGEQFF; CDR3nt: TGTGCCAGCACAAGTGGGGCGGGGGAAATGGGTGAGCAGTTCTTC; abundance: .; v_gene: TRBV6-5; j_gene: TRBJ2-1; d_gene: TRBD2
CDR3aa: CASSTSRAKGRQPQHF; CDR3nt: TGTGCCAGCAGCACTTCCAGGGCAAAAGGGCGTCAGCCCCAGCATTTT; abundance: .; v_gene: TRBV3-1/TRBV3-2; j_gene: TRBJ1-5; d_gene: .
CDR3aa: CASSVLTALRNSYEQYF; CDR3nt: TGTGCCAGCAGTGTTCTGACAGCCCTTCGAAATTCCTACGAGCAGTACTTC; abundance: few; v_gene: TRBV2; j_gene: TRBJ2-7; d_gene: .
CDR3aa: CASSLGGVGGYTF; CDR3nt: TGTGCCAGCAGTTTAGGGGGCGTAGGGGGCTACACCTTC; abundance: .; v_gene: TRBV27; j_gene: TRBJ1-2; d_gene: .
CDR3aa: CAAQGNSNQPQHF; CDR3nt: TGTGCCGCACAGGGCAATAGCAATCAGCCCCAGCATTTT; abundance: .; v_gene: TRBV24-1; j_gene: TRBJ1-5; d_gene: .
CDR3aa: CASTSGGGATDEQFF; CDR3nt: TGTGCCAGCACCTCCGGCGGGGGGGCTACCGATGAGCAGTTCTTC; abundance: few; v_gene: TRBV28; j_gene: TRBJ2-1; d_gene: TRBD2
CDR3aa: CASSVGTDYGYTF; CDR3nt: TGTGCCAGCAGCGTAGGTACGGACTATGGCTACACCTTC; abundance: .; v_gene: TRBV9; j_gene: TRBJ1-2; d_gene: .
CDR3aa: CASGTGGLGELFF; CDR3nt: TGTGCCAGCGGAACAGGGGGCTTGGGGGAGCTGTTTTTT; abundance: once; v_gene: TRBV5-6; j_gene: TRBJ2-2; d_gene: TRBD1
CDR3aa: CASSPTGSSYNEQFF; CDR3nt: TGTGCCAGCAGTCCGACAGGGAGCTCCTACAATGAGCAGTTCTTC; abundance: once; v_gene: TRBV27; j_gene: TRBJ2-1; d_gene: TRBD1
CDR3aa: CAGTGASYNEQFF; CDR3nt: TGTGCCGGAACAGGGGCGTCCTACAATGAGCAGTTCTTC; abundance: .; v_gene: TRBV30; j_gene: TRBJ2-1; d_gene: TRBD1